Sequencing of this TCR beta chain was carried out in a study of OX40 agonist ivuxolimab in advanced cancers. Background on the study: The treatment was a fully human IgG2 OX40 agonist, ivuxolimab. Males comprised around four fifths of the group, whose mean age was approximately 61 years (range 23 to 79). Notes on the study in general: Clones of CD4+ and CD8+ blood T cells grew by week 6 at doses of 0.1 to 3.0 mg/kg.

As to this clone: The antigen is undetermined.

Clones were sequenced by immunoSEQ multiplex PCR, and TCRdb holds only the in-frame ones, with some missing. The profile shows approximately 89,000 clones, 91% of them singletons. The cohort excluded patients with autoimmune disease history or systemic immunosuppression. Sequenced here: CD4+ or CD8+ T cells sorted from blood, sampled in a trial of the OX40 agonist ivuxolimab. The sequence was collected from an adult with an advanced solid tumor such as melanoma, head and neck, liver or kidney cancer.

The CDR3 bases are TGTGCCAGCAGTTCGGGACAGAGCTCTGGAAACACCATATATTTT. Translating it yields CASSSGQSSGNTIYF. The chain links TRBV28 to TRBJ1-3, with TRBD1 matching 7 bases. The length of the CDR3 is 15 residues. The germline V gene encodes CDR1 MDHEN and CDR2 SYDVKM. V was clipped by 4 bases and J by 0 bases; unmatched bases: 3.